This T cell receptor beta chain was identified during a study of T cells after yellow fever vaccination. For the study at large: SMART-Seq v4 Ultra Low Input prepared the low-cell-number fractions.

Template switching with 5'RACE generated the TCR cDNA and added a universal primer site and UMIs. TCRdb reanalysed the 5' RACE reads using MiXCR and keeps one entry per CDR3 protein. In the table there are approximately 90,000 distinct CDR3 sequences, about 14% of which are singletons. General study points: Shared CD4/CD8 clonotypes were a small share, likely from convergent recombination. The secondary response showed a weaker magnitude and a faster peak, day 5 versus 15.

The germline V gene encodes CDR1 MNHEY and CDR2 SMNVEV (reference sequence). This CDR3 is built from 12 residues. With 8 bases removed from V and 6 bases from J, the gap between germline ends came to 10 bases. Sequencing used CD8+ T cells not binding an NS4B(214-222) dextramer, sorted from PBMCs, obtained roughly 20 days after the first yellow fever vaccination. The rearrangement uses TRBV27 and TRBJ2-2; D might be TRBD1 or TRBD2, each matching 5 bases. This clonotype was obtained from a man aged 18-30 years who received the YFV17D yellow fever vaccine. CDR3 region: CASAVGAGELFF. CDR3 DNA: TGTGCCAGCGCGGTGGGGGCCGGGGAGCTGTTTTTT.